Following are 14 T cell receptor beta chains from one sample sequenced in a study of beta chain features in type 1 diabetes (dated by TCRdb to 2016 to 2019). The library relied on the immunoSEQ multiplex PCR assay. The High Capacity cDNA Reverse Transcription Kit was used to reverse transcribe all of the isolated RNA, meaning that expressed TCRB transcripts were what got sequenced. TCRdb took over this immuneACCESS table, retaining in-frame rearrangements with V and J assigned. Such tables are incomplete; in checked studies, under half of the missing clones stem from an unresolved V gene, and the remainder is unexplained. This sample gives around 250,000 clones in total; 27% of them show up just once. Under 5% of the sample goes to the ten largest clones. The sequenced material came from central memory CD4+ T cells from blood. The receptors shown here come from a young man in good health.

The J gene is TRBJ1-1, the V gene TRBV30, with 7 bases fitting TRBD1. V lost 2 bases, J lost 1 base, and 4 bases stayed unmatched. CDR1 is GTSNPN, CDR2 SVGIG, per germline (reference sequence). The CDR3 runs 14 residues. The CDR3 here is CAWSRDSSNTEAFF. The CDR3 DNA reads TGTGCCTGGAGTCGGGACAGCTCGAACACTGAAGCTTTCTTT. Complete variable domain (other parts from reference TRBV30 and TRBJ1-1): SQTIHQWPATLVQPVGSPLSLECTVEGTSNPNLYWYRQAAGRGLQLLFYSVGIGQISSEVPQNLSASRPQDRQFILSSKKLLLSDSGFYLCAWSRDSSNTEAFFGQGTRLTVV.

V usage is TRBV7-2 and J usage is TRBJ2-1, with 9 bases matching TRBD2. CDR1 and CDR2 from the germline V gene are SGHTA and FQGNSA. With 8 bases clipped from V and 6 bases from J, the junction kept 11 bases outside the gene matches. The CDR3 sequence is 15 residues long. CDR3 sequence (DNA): TGTGCCAGCGTCCCCCCGGGACTAGCTTCCAATGAGCAGTTCTTC. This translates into CASVPPGLASNEQFF.

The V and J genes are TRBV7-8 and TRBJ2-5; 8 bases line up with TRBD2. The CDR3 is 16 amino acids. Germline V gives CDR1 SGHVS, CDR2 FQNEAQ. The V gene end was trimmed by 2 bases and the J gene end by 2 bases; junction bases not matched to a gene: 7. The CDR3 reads CASSLSGRGSQETQYF. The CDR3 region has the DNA TGTGCCAGCAGCTTATCCGGGAGGGGAAGTCAAGAGACCCAGTACTTC.

This CDR3 reads CASSLANRQGDTQYF. The CDR3 DNA is TGTGCCAGCAGCTTAGCGAACCGCCAGGGAGATACGCAGTATTTT. The rearrangement uses TRBV7-2 and TRBJ2-3, with D perhaps matching TRBD1 (5 bases). This CDR3 has 15 amino acids. V lost 0 bases and J 5 bases, leaving 12 bases between the germline ends. Germline V gene sequence: CDR1 SGHTA, CDR2 FQGNSA.

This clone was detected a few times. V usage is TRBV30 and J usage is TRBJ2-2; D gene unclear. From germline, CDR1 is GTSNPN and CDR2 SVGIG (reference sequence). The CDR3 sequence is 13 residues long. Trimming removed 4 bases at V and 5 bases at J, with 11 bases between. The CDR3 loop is CAWTPQGTGELFF. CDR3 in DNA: TGTGCCTGGACTCCCCAAGGGACCGGGGAGCTGTTTTTT. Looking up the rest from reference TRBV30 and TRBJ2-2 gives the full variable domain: SQTIHQWPATLVQPVGSPLSLECTVEGTSNPNLYWYRQAAGRGLQLLFYSVGIGQISSEVPQNLSASRPQDRQFILSSKKLLLSDSGFYLCAWTPQGTGELFFGEGSRLTVL.

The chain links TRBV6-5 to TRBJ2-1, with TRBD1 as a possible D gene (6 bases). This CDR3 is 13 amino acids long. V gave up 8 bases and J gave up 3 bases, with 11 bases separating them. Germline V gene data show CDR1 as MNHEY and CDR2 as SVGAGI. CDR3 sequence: CASRRQDYNEQFF. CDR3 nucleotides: TGTGCCAGCCGTCGACAGGACTACAATGAGCAGTTCTTC.

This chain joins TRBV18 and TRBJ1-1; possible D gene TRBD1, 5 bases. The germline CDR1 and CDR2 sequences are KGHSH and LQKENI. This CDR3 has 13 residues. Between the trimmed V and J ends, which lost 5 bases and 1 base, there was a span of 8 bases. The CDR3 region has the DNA TGTGCCAGCTCAGGGGACGGGAACACTGAAGCTTTCTTT. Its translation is CASSGDGNTEAFF.

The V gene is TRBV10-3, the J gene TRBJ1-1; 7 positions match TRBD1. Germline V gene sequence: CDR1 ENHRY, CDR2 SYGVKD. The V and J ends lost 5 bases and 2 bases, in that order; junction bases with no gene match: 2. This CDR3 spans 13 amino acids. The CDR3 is CAISQGVNTEAFF. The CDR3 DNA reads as TGTGCCATCAGTCAGGGGGTAAACACTGAAGCTTTCTTT.

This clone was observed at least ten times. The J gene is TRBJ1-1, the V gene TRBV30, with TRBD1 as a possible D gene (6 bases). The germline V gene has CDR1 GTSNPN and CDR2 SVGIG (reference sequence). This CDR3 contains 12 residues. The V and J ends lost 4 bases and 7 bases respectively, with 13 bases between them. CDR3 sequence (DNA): TGTGCCTGGATCCCAGGGGTTGTTGAAGCTTTCTTT. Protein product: CAWIPGVVEAFF.

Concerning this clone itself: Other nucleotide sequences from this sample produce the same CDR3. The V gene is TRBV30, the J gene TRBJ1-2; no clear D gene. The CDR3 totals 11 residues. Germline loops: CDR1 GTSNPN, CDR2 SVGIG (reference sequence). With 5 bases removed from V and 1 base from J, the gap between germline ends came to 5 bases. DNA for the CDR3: TGTGCCTGGCGTCTTAACTATGGCTACACCTTC. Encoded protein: CAWRLNYGYTF. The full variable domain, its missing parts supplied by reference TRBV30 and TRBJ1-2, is SQTIHQWPATLVQPVGSPLSLECTVEGTSNPNLYWYRQAAGRGLQLLFYSVGIGQISSEVPQNLSASRPQDRQFILSSKKLLLSDSGFYLCAWRLNYGYTFGSGTRLTVV.

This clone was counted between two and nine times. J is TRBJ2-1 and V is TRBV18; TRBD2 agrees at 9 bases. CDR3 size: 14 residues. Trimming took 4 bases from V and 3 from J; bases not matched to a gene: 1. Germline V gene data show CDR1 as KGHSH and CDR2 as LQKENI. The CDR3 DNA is TGTGCCAGCTCACTAGCGGGAGTCTACAATGAGCAGTTCTTC. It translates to CASSLAGVYNEQFF.

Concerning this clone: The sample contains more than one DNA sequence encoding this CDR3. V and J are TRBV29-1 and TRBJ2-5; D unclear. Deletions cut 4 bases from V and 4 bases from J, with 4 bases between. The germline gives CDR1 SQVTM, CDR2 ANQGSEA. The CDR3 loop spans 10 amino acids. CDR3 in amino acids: CSVGRETQYF. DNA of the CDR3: TGCAGCGTTGGAAGAGAGACCCAGTACTTC.

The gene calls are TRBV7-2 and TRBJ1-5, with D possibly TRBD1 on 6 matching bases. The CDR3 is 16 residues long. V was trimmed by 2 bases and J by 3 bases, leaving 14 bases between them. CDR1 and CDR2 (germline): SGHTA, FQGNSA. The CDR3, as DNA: TGTGCCAGCAGCTTATCCGGGACAAGCCTCAATCAGCCCCAGCATTTT. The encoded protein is CASSLSGTSLNQPQHF.

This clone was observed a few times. The CDR3 loop is CASSQDLGTSDSYNEQFF. The CDR3, as DNA: TGCGCCAGCAGCCAAGATCTTGGGACTAGCGACTCCTACAATGAGCAGTTCTTC. The V and J genes are TRBV4-3 and TRBJ2-1; 10 bases line up with TRBD2. The CDR3 loop spans 18 amino acids. V trimming: 0 bases; J trimming: 0 bases; junction bases outside the gene matches: 5. Germline assignment: CDR1 LGHNA and CDR2 YSLEER.